This record covers a single TCR beta chain. This clonotype was found many times. Its cognate antigen has yet to be identified. There are no base qualities to consult, and no much larger clone falls within one base. TCR repertoires of sorted CD4+ and CD8+ blood T cells from severe aplastic anemia patients and healthy subjects were deep-sequenced in the study. Ficoll-Paque density gradient centrifugation was used to isolate peripheral blood mononuclear cells. Before DNA extraction, CD4+ and CD8+ T cells were sorted with FACS or magnetic beads. TCR beta VDJ combination and CDR3 sequence profiling used genomic DNA as the template. TCR repertoire sequencing was run on an Illumina HiSeq 2000. For the original study's pipeline: TRBV/TRBJ rearrangement plots, CDR3 size and DJ length profiles, and Simpson's diversity index were used to evaluate the repertoires. The most abundant DNA sequence in the deep sequencing data was taken as the immunodominant clone. CDR3 amino acid sequences were screened for sharing across subjects and were compared with published repertoires and the VDJdb database. TCRdb passed the public sequencing reads through fastp at Q25 and MiXCR, retaining productive beta sequences. Each record represents a unique CDR3 protein, reported with the most common genes and DNA among its rows. These V and J calls rely on TCRdb rather than the paper's analysis. This sample holds over 100,000 distinct CDR3 sequences; roughly two fifths were observed only once. Roughly 8.1% of the sample rests with the top ten.

This entry is derived from a study of CD8+CD57+ T cells in acquired aplastic anemia (dated by TCRdb to 2016 to 2019). Regarding the research as a whole: DNA extracted from sorted CD4+ and CD8+ cells had a mean of around 3 ug, with a range of about 0.18 to 27.4 ug. Mean read counts for healthy donor samples were about 10 million for CD4+ cells and some 11 million for CD8+ cells.

What the study reported, not specific to this receptor: Between patients and healthy controls, no significant difference in CD8+ Simpson's diversity was found (P=0.060). Roughly 31 CD8+ CDR3 sequences were shared between patients and controls but appeared highly expressed in patients and within their immunodominant clones.

Its CDR3 holds 17 amino acids, cysteine through phenylalanine. Of all the DNA, just the CDR3 is kept, 51 bases in frame from base 1. CDR1 and CDR2, looked up from the germline V gene, are SGHRS and YFSETQ. V is pruned by 4 bases and J by 4 bases, leaving 9 bases of the junction without a gene match. The sequence came from a human donor in good health, serving as a control. The chain is encoded by TRBV5-1 joined to TRBJ2-6; TRBD1 agrees with 9 junctional bases. The sequenced sample was sorted CD4+, CD8+, or CD8+CD57+ T cells (not recorded which) from PBMCs. At the DNA level, the sequence is TGCGCCAGCAGCGTAACAGGGGGCGCGGCGGGGGCCAACGTCCTGACTTTC. This sequence encodes CASSVTGGAAGANVLTF.